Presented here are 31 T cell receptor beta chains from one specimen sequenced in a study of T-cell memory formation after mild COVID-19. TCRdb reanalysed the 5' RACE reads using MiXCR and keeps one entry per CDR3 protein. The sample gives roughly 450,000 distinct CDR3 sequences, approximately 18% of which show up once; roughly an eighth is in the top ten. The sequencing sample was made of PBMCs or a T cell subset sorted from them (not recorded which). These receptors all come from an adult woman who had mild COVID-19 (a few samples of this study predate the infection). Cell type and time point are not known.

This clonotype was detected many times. CDR3 in amino acids: CATSRVGEAEAFF. The CDR3 nucleotides read TGTGCCACCAGCAGAGTAGGGGAGGCTGAAGCTTTCTTT. The chain couples TRBV15 to TRBJ1-1; possible D gene TRBD1, 5 bases. Trimming cost V 1 base and J 6 bases, with 9 bases left between them. The CDR3 is 13 residues long. Germline loops: CDR1 LNHNV, CDR2 YYDKDF (reference sequence).

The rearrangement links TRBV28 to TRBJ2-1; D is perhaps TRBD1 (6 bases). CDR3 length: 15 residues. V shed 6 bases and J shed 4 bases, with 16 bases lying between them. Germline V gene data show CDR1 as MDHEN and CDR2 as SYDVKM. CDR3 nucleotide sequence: TGTGCCAGCAGCTCCTTCGGGACACGTTACAATGAGCAGTTCTTC. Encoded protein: CASSSFGTRYNEQFF.

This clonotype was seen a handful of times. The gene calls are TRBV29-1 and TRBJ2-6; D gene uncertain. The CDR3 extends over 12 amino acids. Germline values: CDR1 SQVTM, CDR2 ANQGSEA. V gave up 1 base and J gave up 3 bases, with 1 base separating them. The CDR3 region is CSVEGGANVLTF. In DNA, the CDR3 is TGCAGCGTTGAAGGTGGGGCCAACGTCCTGACTTTC.

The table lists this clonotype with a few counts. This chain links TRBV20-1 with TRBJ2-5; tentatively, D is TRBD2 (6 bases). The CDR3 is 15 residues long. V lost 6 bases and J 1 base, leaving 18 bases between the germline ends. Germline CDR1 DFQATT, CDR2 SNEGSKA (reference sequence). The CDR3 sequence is CSAPGGNQGQETQYF. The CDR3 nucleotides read TGCAGTGCCCCCGGGGGTAACCAGGGCCAAGAGACCCAGTACTTC.

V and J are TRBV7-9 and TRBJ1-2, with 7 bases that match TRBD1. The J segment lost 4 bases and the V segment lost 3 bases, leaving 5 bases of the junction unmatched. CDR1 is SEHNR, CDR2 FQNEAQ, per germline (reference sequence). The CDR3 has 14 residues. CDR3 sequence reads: CASSLGDSAYGYTF. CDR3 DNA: TGTGCCAGCAGCTTGGGGGACAGCGCCTATGGCTACACCTTC.

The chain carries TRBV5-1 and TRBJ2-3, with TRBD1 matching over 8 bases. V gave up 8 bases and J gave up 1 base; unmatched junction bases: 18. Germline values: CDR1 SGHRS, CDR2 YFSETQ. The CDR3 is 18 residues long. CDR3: CASVSGGLLGHRTDTQYF. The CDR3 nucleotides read TGCGCCAGTGTATCAGGGGGCTTATTAGGACACCGCACAGATACGCAGTATTTT.

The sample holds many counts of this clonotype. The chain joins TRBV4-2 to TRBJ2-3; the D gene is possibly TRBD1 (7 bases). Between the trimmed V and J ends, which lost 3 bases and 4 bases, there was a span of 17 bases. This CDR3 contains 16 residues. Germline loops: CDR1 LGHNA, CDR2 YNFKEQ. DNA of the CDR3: TGTGCCAGCAGCCATTCCGACAGGGAGGTTTCAGATACGCAGTATTTT. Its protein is CASSHSDREVSDTQYF.

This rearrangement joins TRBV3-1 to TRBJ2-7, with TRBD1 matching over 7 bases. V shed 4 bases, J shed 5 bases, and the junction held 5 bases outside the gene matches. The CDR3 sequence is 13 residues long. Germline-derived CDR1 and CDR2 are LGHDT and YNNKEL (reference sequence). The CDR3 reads CASSPPTGDEQYF. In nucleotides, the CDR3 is TGTGCCAGCAGCCCACCTACAGGGGACGAGCAGTACTTC.

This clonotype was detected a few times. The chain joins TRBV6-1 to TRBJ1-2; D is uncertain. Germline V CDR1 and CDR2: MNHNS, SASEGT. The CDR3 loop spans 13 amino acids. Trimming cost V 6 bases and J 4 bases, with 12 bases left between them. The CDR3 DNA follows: TGTGCCAGCAGATATTACCAGGCCTATGGCTACACCTTC. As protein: CASRYYQAYGYTF.

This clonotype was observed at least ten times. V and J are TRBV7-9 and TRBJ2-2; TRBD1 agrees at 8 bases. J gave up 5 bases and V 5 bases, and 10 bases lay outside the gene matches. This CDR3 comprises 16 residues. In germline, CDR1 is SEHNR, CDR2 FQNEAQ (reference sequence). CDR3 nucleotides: TGTGCCAGCAGCCGGGCCGGGACAGGAATAACCGGGGAGCTGTTTTTT. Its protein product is CASSRAGTGITGELFF.

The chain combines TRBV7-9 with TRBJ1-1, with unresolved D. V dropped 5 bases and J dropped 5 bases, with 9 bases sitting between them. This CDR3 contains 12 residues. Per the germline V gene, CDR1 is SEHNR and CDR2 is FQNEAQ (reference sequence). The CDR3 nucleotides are TGTGCCAGCAGCCCCGCAAGGACTGAAGCTTTCTTT. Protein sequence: CASSPARTEAFF.

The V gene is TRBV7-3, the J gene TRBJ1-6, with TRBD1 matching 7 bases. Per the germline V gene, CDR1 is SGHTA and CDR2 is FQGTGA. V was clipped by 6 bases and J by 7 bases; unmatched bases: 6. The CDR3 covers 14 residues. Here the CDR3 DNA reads TGTGCCAGCAGGGAGACAGGGTGGAATTCACCCCTCCACTTT. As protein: CASRETGWNSPLHF.

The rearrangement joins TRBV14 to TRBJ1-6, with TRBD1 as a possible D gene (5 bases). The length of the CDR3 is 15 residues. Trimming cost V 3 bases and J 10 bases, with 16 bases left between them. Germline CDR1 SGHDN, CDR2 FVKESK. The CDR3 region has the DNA TGTGCCAGCAGCCAGGCACAGTTTCGGGACTCACCCCTCCACTTT. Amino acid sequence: CASSQAQFRDSPLHF.

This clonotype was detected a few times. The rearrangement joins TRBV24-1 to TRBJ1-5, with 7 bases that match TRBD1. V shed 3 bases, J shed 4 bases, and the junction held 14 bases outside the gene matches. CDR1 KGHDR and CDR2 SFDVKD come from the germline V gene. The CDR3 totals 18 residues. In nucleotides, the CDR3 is TGTGCCACCAGTGATACCGGGACAGTCACCGAGGGTAATCAGCCCCAGCATTTT. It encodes CATSDTGTVTEGNQPQHF.

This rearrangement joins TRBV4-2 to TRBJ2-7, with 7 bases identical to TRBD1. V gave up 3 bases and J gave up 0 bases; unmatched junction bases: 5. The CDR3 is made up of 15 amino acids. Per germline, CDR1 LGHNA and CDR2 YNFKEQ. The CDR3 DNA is TGTGCCAGCAGCCAGACAGGGACAGCCTCCTACGAGCAGTACTTC. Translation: CASSQTGTASYEQYF.

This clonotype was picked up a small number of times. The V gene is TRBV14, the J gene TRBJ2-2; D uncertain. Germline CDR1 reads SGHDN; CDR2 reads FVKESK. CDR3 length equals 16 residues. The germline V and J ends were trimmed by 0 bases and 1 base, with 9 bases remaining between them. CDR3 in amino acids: CASSQDRGWNTGELFF. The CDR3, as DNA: TGTGCCAGCAGCCAAGATCGTGGTTGGAACACCGGGGAGCTGTTTTTT.

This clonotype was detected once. Written as DNA, the CDR3 is TGTGCCAGCAGCTTGGTTGGGACTAGCGGGGGGCACTCCTACAATGAGCAGTTCTTC. This gives the protein CASSLVGTSGGHSYNEQFF. The gene calls are TRBV5-5 and TRBJ2-1, with TRBD2 matching 15 bases. CDR1 SGHKS and CDR2 YYEKEE come from the germline V gene (reference sequence). There are 19 residues in the CDR3. V was clipped by 0 bases and J by 0 bases; unmatched bases: 4.

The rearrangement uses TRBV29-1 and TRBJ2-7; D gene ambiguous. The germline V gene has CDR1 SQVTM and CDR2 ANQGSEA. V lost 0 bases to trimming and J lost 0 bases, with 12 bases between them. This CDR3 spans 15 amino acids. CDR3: CSVEEGSRFSYEQYF. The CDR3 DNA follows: TGCAGCGTTGAAGAAGGCTCACGATTCTCCTACGAGCAGTACTTC.

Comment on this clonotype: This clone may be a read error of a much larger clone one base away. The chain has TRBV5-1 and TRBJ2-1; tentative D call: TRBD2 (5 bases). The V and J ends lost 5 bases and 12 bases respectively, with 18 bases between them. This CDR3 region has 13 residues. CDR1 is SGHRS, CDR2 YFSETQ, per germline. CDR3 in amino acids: CASRPSRSGPQFF. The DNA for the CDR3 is TGCGCCAGCAGGCCTAGCCGGAGTGGCCCGCAGTTCTTC.

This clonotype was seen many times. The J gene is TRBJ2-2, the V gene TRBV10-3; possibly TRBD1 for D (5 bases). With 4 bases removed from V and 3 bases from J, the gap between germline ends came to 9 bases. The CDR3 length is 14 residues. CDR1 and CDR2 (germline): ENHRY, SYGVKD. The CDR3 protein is CAISARADTGELFF. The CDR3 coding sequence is TGTGCCATCAGTGCCAGGGCGGACACCGGGGAGCTGTTTTTT.

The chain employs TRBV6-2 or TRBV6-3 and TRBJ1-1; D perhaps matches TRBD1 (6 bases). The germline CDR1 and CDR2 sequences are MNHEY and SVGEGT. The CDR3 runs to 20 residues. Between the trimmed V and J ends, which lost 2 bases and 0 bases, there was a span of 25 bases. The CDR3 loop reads CASSYPPATGQGFMNTEAFF. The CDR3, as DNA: TGTGCCAGCAGTTACCCTCCCGCCACAGGGCAGGGGTTCATGAACACTGAAGCTTTCTTT.

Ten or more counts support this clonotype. In DNA form, the CDR3 reads TGTGCCAGCAGTTTATTTAGCGGGGGGGCGGAGGAGACCCAGTACTTC. It codes for CASSLFSGGAEETQYF. The V gene is TRBV12-3 or TRBV12-4, the J gene TRBJ2-5, with 11 nucleotides matching TRBD2. The CDR3 is 16 amino acids. V dropped 2 bases and J dropped 5; count of bases not matched to a gene: 7.

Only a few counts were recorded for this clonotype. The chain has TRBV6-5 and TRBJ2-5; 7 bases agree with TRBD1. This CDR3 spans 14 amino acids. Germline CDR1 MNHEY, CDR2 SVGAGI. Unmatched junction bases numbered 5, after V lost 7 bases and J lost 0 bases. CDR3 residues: CASKPTGNQETQYF. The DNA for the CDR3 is TGTGCCAGCAAACCGACAGGGAACCAAGAGACCCAGTACTTC.

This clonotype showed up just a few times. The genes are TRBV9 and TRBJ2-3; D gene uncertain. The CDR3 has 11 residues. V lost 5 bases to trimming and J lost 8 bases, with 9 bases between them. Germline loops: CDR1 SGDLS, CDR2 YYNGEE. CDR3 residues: CASSDRGTQYF. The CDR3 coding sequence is TGTGCCAGCAGTGATAGAGGTACGCAGTATTTT.

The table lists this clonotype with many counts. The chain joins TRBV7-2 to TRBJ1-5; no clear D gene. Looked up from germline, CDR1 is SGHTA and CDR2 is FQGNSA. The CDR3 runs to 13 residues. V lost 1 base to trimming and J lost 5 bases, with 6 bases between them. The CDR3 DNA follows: TGTGCCAGCAGCTTAGGGGCCGATCAGCCCCAGCATTTT. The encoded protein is CASSLGADQPQHF.

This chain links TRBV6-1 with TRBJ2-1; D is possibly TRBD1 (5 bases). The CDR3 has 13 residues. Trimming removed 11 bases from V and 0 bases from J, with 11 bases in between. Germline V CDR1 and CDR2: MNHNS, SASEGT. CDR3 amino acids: CAGQVSSYNEQFF. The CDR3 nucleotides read TGTGCCGGACAAGTAAGCTCCTACAATGAGCAGTTCTTC.

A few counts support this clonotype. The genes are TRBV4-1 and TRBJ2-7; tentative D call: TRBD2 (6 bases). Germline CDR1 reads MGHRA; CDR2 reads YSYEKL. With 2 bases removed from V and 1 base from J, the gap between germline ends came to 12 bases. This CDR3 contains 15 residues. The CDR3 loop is CASSQFGAGSYEQYF. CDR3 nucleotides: TGCGCCAGCAGCCAATTTGGTGCGGGGTCCTACGAGCAGTACTTC.

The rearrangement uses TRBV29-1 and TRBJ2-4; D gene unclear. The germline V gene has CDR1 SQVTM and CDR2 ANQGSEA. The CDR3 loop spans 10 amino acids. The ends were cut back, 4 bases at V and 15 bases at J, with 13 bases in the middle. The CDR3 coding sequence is TGCAGCGTTGTTGCCGATTTGCCGTACTTC. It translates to CSVVADLPYF. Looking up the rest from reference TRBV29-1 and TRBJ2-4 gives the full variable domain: SAVISQKPSRDICQRGTSLTIQCQVDSQVTMMFWYRQQPGQSLTLIATANQGSEATYESGFVIDKFPISRPNLTFSTLTVSNMSPEDSSIYLCSVVADLPYFGAGTRLSVL.

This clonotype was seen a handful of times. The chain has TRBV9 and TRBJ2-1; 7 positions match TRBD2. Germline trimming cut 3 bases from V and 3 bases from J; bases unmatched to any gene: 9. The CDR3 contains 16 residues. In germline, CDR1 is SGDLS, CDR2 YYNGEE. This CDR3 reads CASSAQTSDLYNEQFF. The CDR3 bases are TGTGCCAGCAGCGCTCAAACTAGCGACCTCTACAATGAGCAGTTCTTC.

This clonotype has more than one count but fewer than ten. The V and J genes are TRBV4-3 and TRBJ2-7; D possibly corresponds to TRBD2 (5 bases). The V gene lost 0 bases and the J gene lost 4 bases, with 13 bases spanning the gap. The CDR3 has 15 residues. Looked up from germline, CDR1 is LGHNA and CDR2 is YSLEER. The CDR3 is CASSQDGGGWYEQYF. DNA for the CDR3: TGCGCCAGCAGCCAAGATGGAGGCGGGTGGTACGAGCAGTACTTC.

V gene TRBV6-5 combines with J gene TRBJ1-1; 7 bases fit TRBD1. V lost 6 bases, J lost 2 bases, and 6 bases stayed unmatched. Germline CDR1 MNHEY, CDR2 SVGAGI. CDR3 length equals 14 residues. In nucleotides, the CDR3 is TGTGCCAGCAGGGGGGAGGGGGCAAACACTGAAGCTTTCTTT. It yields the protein CASRGEGANTEAFF.